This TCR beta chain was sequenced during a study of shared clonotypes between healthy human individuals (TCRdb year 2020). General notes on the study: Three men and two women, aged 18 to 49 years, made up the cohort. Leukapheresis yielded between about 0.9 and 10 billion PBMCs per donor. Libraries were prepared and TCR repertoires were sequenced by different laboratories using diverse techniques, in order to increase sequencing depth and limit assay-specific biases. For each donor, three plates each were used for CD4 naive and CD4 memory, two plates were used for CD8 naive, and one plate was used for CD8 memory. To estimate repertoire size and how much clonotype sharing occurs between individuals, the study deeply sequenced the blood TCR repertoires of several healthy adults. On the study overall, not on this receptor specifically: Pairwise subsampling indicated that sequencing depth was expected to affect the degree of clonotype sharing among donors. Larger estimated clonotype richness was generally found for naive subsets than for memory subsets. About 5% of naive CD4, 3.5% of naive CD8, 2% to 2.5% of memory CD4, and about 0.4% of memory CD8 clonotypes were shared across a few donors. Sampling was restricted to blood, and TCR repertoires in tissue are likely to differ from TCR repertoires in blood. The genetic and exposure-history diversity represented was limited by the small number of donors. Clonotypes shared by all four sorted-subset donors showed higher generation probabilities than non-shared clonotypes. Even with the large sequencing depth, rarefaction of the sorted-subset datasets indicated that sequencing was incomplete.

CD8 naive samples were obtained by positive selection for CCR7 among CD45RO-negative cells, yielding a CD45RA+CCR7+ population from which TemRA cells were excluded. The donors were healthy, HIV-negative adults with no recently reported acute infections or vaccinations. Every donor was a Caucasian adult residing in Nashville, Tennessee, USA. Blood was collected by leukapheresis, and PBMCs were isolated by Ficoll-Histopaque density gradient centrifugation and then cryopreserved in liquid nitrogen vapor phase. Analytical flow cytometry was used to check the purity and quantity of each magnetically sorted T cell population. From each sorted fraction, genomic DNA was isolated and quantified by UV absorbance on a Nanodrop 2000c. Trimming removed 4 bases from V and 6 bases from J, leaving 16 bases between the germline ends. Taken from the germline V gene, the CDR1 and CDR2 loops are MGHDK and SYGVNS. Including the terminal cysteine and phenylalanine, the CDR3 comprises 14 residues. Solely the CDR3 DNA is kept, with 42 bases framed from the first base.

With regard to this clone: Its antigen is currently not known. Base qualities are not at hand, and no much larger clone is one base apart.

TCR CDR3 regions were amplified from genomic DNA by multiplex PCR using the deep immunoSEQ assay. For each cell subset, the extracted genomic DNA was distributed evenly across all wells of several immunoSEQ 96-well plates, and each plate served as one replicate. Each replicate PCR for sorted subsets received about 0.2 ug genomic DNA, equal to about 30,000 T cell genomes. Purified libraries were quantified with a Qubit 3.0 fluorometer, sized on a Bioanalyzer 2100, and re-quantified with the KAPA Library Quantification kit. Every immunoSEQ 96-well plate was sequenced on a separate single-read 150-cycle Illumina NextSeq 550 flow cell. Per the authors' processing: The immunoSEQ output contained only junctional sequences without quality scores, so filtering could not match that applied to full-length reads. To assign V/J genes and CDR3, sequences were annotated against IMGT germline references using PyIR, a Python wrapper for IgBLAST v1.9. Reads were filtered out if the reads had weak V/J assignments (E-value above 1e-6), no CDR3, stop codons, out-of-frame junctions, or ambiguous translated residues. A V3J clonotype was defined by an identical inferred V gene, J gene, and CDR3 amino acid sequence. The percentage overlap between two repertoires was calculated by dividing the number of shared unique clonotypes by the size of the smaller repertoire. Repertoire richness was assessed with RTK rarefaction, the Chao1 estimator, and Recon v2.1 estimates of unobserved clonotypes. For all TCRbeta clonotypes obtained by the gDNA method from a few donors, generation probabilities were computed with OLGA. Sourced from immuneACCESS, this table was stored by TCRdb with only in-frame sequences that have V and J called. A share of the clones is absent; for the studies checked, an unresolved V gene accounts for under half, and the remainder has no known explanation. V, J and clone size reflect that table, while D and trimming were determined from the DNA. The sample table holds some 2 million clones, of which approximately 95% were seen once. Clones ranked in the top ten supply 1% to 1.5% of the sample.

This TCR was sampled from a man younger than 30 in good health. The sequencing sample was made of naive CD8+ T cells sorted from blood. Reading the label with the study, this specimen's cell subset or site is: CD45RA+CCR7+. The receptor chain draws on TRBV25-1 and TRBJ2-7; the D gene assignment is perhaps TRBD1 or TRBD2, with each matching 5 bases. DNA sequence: TGTGCCAGCAGTGCCCGGGGCTGGGCTCCCGAGCAGTACTTC. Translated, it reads CASSARGWAPEQYF.